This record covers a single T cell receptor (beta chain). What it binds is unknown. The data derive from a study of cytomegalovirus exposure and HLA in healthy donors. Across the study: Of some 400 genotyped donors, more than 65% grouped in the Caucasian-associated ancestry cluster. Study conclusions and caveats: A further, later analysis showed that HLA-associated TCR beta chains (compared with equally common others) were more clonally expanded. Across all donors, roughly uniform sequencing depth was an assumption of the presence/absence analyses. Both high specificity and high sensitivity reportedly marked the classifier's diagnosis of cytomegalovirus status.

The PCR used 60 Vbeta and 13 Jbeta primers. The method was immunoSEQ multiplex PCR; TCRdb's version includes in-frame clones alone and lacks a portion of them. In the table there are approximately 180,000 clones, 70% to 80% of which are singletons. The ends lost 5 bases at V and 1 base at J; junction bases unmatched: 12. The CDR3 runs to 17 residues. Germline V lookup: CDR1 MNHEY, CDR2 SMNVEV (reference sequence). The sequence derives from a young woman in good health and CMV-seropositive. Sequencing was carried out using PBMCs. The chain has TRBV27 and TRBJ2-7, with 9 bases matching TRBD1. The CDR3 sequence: CASSLGGQGLPSYEQYF. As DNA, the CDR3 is TGTGCCAGCAGTCTAGGGGGACAGGGCCTACCATCCTACGAGCAGTACTTC.